One and the same sample provided the 32 T cell receptor beta chains below, sequenced in a study of blood T cell repertoires in COVID-19. Sequencing was performed with immunoSEQ multiplex PCR; in TCRdb, only in-frame clones are kept and a portion is missing. The sample carries about 170,000 clones, roughly nine tenths recorded once. Sequencing used peripheral blood. Receptors were obtained from an elderly woman in a cohort sampled during active or convalescent COVID-19.

The chain recombines TRBV24-1 with TRBJ1-5; 7 positions agree with TRBD1. Germline V CDR1 and CDR2: KGHDR, SFDVKD. J was trimmed by 0 bases and V by 2 bases; bases with no gene match: 6. The CDR3 totals 17 residues. The CDR3 loop is CATSDSRQGSSNQPQHF. The CDR3 bases are TGTGCCACCAGTGATTCGCGACAGGGAAGTAGCAATCAGCCCCAGCATTTT.

The V and J genes are TRBV5-4 and TRBJ2-3; perhaps TRBD2 as D (6 bases). The CDR3 spans 15 residues. CDR1 is SGHNT and CDR2 is YYREEE in the germline V gene (reference sequence). V was clipped by 1 base and J by 3 bases, with 12 bases between them. The CDR3 reads CASSLLPGRTDTQYF. CDR3 bases: TGTGCCAGCAGCTTGTTACCCGGGAGAACAGATACGCAGTATTTT.

J is TRBJ2-5 and V is TRBV5-4; TRBD2 aligns across 7 bases. The V segment lost 3 bases and the J segment 1 base; nucleotides outside the gene matches: 3. Germline-derived CDR1 and CDR2 are SGHNT and YYREEE (reference sequence). CDR3 length: 14 residues. The CDR3 here is CASSSLAGQETQYF. The CDR3 nucleotides are TGTGCCAGCAGCTCCTTAGCGGGCCAAGAGACCCAGTACTTC.

The V call is TRBV6-6, the J call TRBJ1-2, with 8 bases that match TRBD1. In germline, CDR1 is MNHNY, CDR2 SVGAGI (reference sequence). The V gene end was trimmed by 5 bases and the J gene end by 4 bases; junction bases not matched to a gene: 9. The length of the CDR3 is 15 residues. CDR3 sequence reads: CASSPQGQAAYGYTF. CDR3 coding DNA: TGTGCCAGCAGTCCACAGGGACAGGCGGCCTATGGCTACACCTTC.

The V and J genes are TRBV27 and TRBJ2-1, with D tentatively TRBD2 (6 bases). There are 16 residues in the CDR3. V gave up 7 bases and J gave up 9 bases, with 25 bases separating them. CDR1 MNHEY and CDR2 SMNVEV come from the germline V gene (reference sequence). The CDR3: CASTATWRTNMREQFF. The CDR3 nucleotides read TGTGCCAGCACCGCAACCTGGAGGACTAACATGCGTGAGCAGTTCTTC.

The chain couples TRBV9 to TRBJ2-5; TRBD1 might be the D (5 bases). Deletions cut 0 bases from V and 4 bases from J, with 13 bases between. This CDR3 is 15 amino acids long. The germline V gene encodes CDR1 SGDLS and CDR2 YYNGEE. The CDR3, as DNA: TGTGCCAGCAGCGTAGCTCAGGGTTATCGAGAGACCCAGTACTTC. Amino acids: CASSVAQGYRETQYF.

The V call is TRBV10-3, the J call TRBJ2-5, with TRBD1 identical over 9 bases. The germline V gene encodes CDR1 ENHRY and CDR2 SYGVKD. The V and J ends lost 2 bases and 3 bases, in that order; junction bases with no gene match: 4. CDR3 length equals 15 residues. CDR3 DNA: TGTGCCATCAGTGAGCAACAGGGGGCGGAAGAGACCCAGTACTTC. Amino acid sequence: CAISEQQGAEETQYF.

The chain employs TRBV6-5 and TRBJ1-6; 9 bases line up with TRBD1. The CDR3 spans 13 residues. The V segment lost 8 bases and the J segment 10 bases; nucleotides outside the gene matches: 6. Germline CDR1 MNHEY, CDR2 SVGAGI. CDR3 region: CASHRGLGSPLHF. DNA of the CDR3: TGTGCCAGCCACAGGGGGCTCGGGTCACCCCTCCACTTT.

The gene calls are TRBV6-5 and TRBJ2-1, with D possibly TRBD2 on 6 matching bases. Germline V CDR1 and CDR2: MNHEY, SVGAGI. This CDR3 is built from 13 residues. Trimming pared 7 bases from V and 1 base from J, leaving 8 bases between. CDR3 residues: CASNRESYNEQFF. For the CDR3, the DNA is TGTGCCAGCAACCGGGAGTCCTACAATGAGCAGTTCTTC.

This clone was picked up one time. This chain connects TRBV24-1 to TRBJ2-7; 12 nucleotides line up with TRBD1. Germline V gives CDR1 KGHDR, CDR2 SFDVKD. V was clipped by 5 bases and J by 4 bases; unmatched bases: 5. This CDR3 has 15 amino acids. CDR3 coding DNA: TGTGCCACCAGTGGGCCGGGACAGGGGGCATACGAGCAGTACTTC. Residues: CATSGPGQGAYEQYF.

The chain carries TRBV6-6 and TRBJ2-3; 7 nucleotides match TRBD2. The CDR3 runs to 16 residues. The J segment lost 5 bases and the V segment lost 6 bases, leaving 14 bases of the junction unmatched. CDR1 and CDR2 from the germline V gene are MNHNY and SVGAGI (reference sequence). This CDR3 is CASRSSGGGLGDTQYF. The CDR3 nucleotides read TGTGCCAGCAGATCCTCGGGAGGAGGGTTAGGAGATACGCAGTATTTT.

This chain joins TRBV7-9 and TRBJ2-5, with D possibly matching TRBD1 (6 bases). V lost 5 bases and J 3 bases, leaving 25 bases between the germline ends. Germline CDR1 and CDR2: SEHNR and FQNEAQ (reference sequence). This CDR3 comprises 18 residues. The chain's CDR3 is CASSRFKGGKRDEETQYF. CDR3 nucleotides: TGTGCCAGCAGCCGCTTTAAAGGGGGTAAACGGGACGAAGAGACCCAGTACTTC.

The V call is TRBV11-2, the J call TRBJ2-5; 8 bases are a match to TRBD1. The CDR3 consists of 15 residues. Trimming at V came to 5 bases and at J to 5 bases, leaving 10 bases not matched to a gene. Germline CDR1 SGHAT, CDR2 FQNNGV. The CDR3, as DNA: TGTGCCAGCAGCGCACGGACAGGGACGGGGGAGACCCAGTACTTC. Its protein is CASSARTGTGETQYF.

The chain employs TRBV4-2 and TRBJ2-2, with TRBD2 matching 10 bases. V was pared by 2 bases and J by 2 bases, with 5 bases of the junction left unmatched. Germline lookup yields CDR1 LGHNA and CDR2 YNFKEQ. The CDR3 is 17 amino acids. CDR3 in DNA: TGTGCCAGCAGCCAACCTCTAGCGGGAGATAACACCGGGGAGCTGTTTTTT. It encodes CASSQPLAGDNTGELFF.

V gene TRBV24-1 combines with J gene TRBJ1-2; 11 nucleotides align to TRBD1. Germline trimming cut 4 bases from V and 7 bases from J; bases unmatched to any gene: 10. This CDR3 is 16 amino acids long. Germline V lookup: CDR1 KGHDR, CDR2 SFDVKD. The DNA for the CDR3 is TGTGCCACCAGTGACGAAGGACAGGGGGCGTATGGTGGCTACACCTTC. It yields the protein CATSDEGQGAYGGYTF.

This chain uses TRBV27 with TRBJ2-3, with 9 nucleotides matching TRBD1. This CDR3 spans 15 amino acids. Germline CDR1 MNHEY, CDR2 SMNVEV (reference sequence). Unmatched junction bases numbered 3, after V lost 4 bases and J lost 1 base. CDR3 bases: TGTGCCAGCAGTTGGGACAGGGACGGCACAGATACGCAGTATTTT. It encodes CASSWDRDGTDTQYF.

This chain links TRBV10-3 with TRBJ2-3, with 11 bases that match TRBD2. Germline-derived CDR1 and CDR2 are ENHRY and SYGVKD. The CDR3 is made up of 16 amino acids. The trim removed 6 bases at V and 5 bases at J, leaving 10 bases unmatched. As DNA, the CDR3 is TGTGCCATCAGGTCTGTTACTAGCGGGAGTGGAGATACGCAGTATTTT. Translation gives CAIRSVTSGSGDTQYF.

This chain links TRBV10-1 with TRBJ2-1; TRBD1 matches 10 bases. Looked up from germline, CDR1 is WNHNN and CDR2 is SYGVQD (reference sequence). V lost 4 bases, J lost 8 bases, and 14 bases stayed unmatched. CDR3 length equals 17 residues. The CDR3 nucleotides read TGCGCCAGCAGTGGAAGGTGGACCGGGACAGGGGTACATGAGCAGTTCTTC. It encodes CASSGRWTGTGVHEQFF.

This chain joins TRBV11-2 and TRBJ2-2, with D maybe TRBD2 (5 bases). In germline, CDR1 is SGHAT, CDR2 FQNNGV. The CDR3 loop spans 14 amino acids. Trimming stripped 5 bases from V and 1 base from J, with 8 bases between. The CDR3 DNA follows: TGTGCCAGCAGCAACGGGATGAACACCGGGGAGCTGTTTTTT. Translating it yields CASSNGMNTGELFF. Based on the CDR3 plus reference TRBV11-2 and TRBJ2-2, the full variable domain is EAGVAQSPRYKIIEKRQSVAFWCNPISGHATLYWYQQILGQGPKLLIQFQNNGVVDDSQLPKDRFSAERLKGVDSTLKIQPAKLEDSAVYLCASSNGMNTGELFFGEGSRLTVL.

This clone showed up just a few times. The genes are TRBV4-1 and TRBJ1-4; D not resolved. The CDR3 spans 20 residues. Germline loops: CDR1 MGHRA, CDR2 YSYEKL. Trimming left V 3 bases short and J 4 bases short, with 27 bases between. The CDR3 region is CASSHPSILGRRRGNEKLFF. In DNA form, the CDR3 reads TGCGCCAGCAGCCACCCTTCAATCTTGGGCAGAAGGCGGGGTAATGAAAAACTGTTTTTT.

This chain links TRBV6-1 with TRBJ1-2, with D unclear. The V end was cut by 3 bases, the J end by 6 bases, with 11 bases between. CDR3 length equals 13 residues. The germline V gene has CDR1 MNHNS and CDR2 SASEGT. The CDR3 region is CASSDLRFHGYTF. The CDR3 DNA reads as TGTGCCAGCAGTGATCTGCGGTTCCATGGCTACACCTTC.

The V gene is TRBV30, the J gene TRBJ2-5; 11 positions agree with TRBD1. Per the germline V gene, CDR1 is GTSNPN and CDR2 is SVGIG (reference sequence). The CDR3 has 15 residues. J gave up 7 bases and V 7 bases, and 14 bases lay outside the gene matches. CDR3 sequence reads: CAFYRDRGFGSTQYF. The DNA for the CDR3 is TGTGCCTTCTATCGGGACAGGGGGTTTGGATCGACCCAGTACTTC.

This chain links TRBV28 with TRBJ1-6; 11 nucleotides align to TRBD1. J was trimmed by 7 bases and V by 2 bases; bases with no gene match: 1. This CDR3 contains 15 residues. The germline V gene has CDR1 MDHEN and CDR2 SYDVKM. The DNA for the CDR3 is TGTGCCAGCAGTTTAGGGGACAGGGGGAATTCACCCCTCCACTTT. It codes for CASSLGDRGNSPLHF.

V is TRBV4-3 and J is TRBJ2-5; a weak D match, TRBD1 (6 bases). CDR1 is LGHNA and CDR2 is YSLEER in the germline V gene. V was pared by 3 bases and J by 7 bases, with 18 bases between. The CDR3 contains 15 residues. CDR3 bases: TGCGCCAGCAGCCAGGGGTGGGACACCTCTTCGACCCAGTACTTC. Amino acid sequence: CASSQGWDTSSTQYF.

The chain couples TRBV9 to TRBJ1-2, with 10 bases lining up with TRBD1. The J segment lost 1 base and the V segment lost 4 bases, leaving 16 bases of the junction unmatched. There are 19 residues in the CDR3. Per germline, CDR1 SGDLS and CDR2 YYNGEE. CDR3 in amino acids: CASSPPARDRGRVNYGYTF. CDR3 sequence (DNA): TGTGCCAGCAGCCCGCCCGCACGGGACAGGGGTCGGGTTAACTATGGCTACACCTTC.

The chain links TRBV5-6 to TRBJ2-3; D is possibly TRBD1 (6 bases). The CDR3 has 12 amino acids. Deletions cut 4 bases from V and 7 bases from J, with 10 bases between. Germline CDR1 and CDR2: SGHDT and YYEEEE. CDR3 residues: CASSPGANTQYF. The CDR3 DNA is TGTGCCAGCAGCCCAGGGGCAAATACGCAGTATTTT.

This rearrangement joins TRBV13 to TRBJ2-2, with 13 bases lining up with TRBD2. CDR3 length: 18 residues. The ends lost 7 bases at V and 1 base at J; junction bases unmatched: 9. Germline V lookup: CDR1 PRHDT, CDR2 FYEKMQ (reference sequence). CDR3 in amino acids: CASNQRTSGGLNTGELFF. CDR3 DNA: TGTGCCAGCAACCAGAGGACTAGCGGGGGCCTGAACACCGGGGAGCTGTTTTTT.

This chain links TRBV5-4 with TRBJ1-2; TRBD1 might be the D (5 bases). Germline V gives CDR1 SGHNT, CDR2 YYREEE (reference sequence). The CDR3 covers 17 residues. The germline V and J ends were trimmed by 3 bases and 4 bases, with 22 bases remaining between them. The CDR3 region is CASSSKYRDGGLYGYTF. The CDR3 coding sequence is TGTGCCAGCAGCTCCAAATACCGGGACGGGGGACTCTATGGCTACACCTTC.

Here the CDR3 DNA reads TGCGCCAGCAGCCTCCGTCTGAACACTGAAGCTTTCTTT. This encodes CASSLRLNTEAFF. The chain joins TRBV5-1 to TRBJ1-1, with D uncertain. This CDR3 is built from 13 residues. CDR1 SGHRS and CDR2 YFSETQ come from the germline V gene. The V end was cut by 4 bases, the J end by 0 bases, with 7 bases between.

V and J are TRBV9 and TRBJ2-7; tentative D call: TRBD2 (5 bases). There are 15 residues in the CDR3. Germline V gene sequence: CDR1 SGDLS, CDR2 YYNGEE. The ends were cut back, 0 bases at V and 2 bases at J, with 12 bases in the middle. For the CDR3, the DNA is TGTGCCAGCAGCGTAGACAGTCGGGGTCCCTACGAGCAGTACTTC. Translated: CASSVDSRGPYEQYF.

This rearrangement joins TRBV6-6 to TRBJ2-7, with D tentatively TRBD1 (5 bases). This CDR3 is 13 amino acids long. CDR1 is MNHNY and CDR2 is SVGAGI in the germline V gene (reference sequence). V lost 2 bases to trimming and J lost 7 bases, with 12 bases between them. The CDR3 DNA reads TGTGCCAGCAGTTACGGGGCTAGTGGTGAGCAGTACGTC. Protein sequence: CASSYGASGEQYV.

This sequence joins TRBV7-9 and TRBJ2-1, with 8 bases lining up with TRBD2. Looked up from germline, CDR1 is SEHNR and CDR2 is FQNEAQ (reference sequence). Trimming removed 5 bases from V and 0 bases from J; junction bases left unmatched: 3. The CDR3 extends over 15 amino acids. The CDR3 DNA is TGTGCCAGCAGCCCGGGACTAGTCTCCTACAATGAGCAGTTCTTC. Its translation: CASSPGLVSYNEQFF.